This T cell receptor (beta chain) was captured by sequencing in a study of T cells after posttransplantation cyclophosphamide. Repertoires were generated with immunoSEQ multiplex PCR, while TCRdb's copy carries only in-frame clones and drops some. The repertoire has several thousand clones, none seen only once; the ten largest take about 5.5%. Germline loops: CDR1 MNHEY, CDR2 SVGAGI. The CDR3 runs to 15 residues. V gave up 5 bases and J gave up 0 bases, with 14 bases separating them. Treatment was busulfan-fludarabine conditioning, a marrow graft, and cyclophosphamide on days +3 and +4. General observations from the study: TRB clonality was highly associated with recipient CMV seropositivity and reactivation. Later post-transplant blood repertoires were often dominated by donor CD8+ memory clones.

This clone was detected many times. Antigen specificity is unknown. Sequences were derived from PBMCs, sampled after allogeneic stem cell transplant with posttransplant cyclophosphamide. The gene calls are TRBV6-5 and TRBJ2-7, with D tentatively TRBD1 (7 bases). The sequence was obtained from a male patient in his late teens or twenties who received an allogeneic stem cell transplant from an unrelated donor, was CMV-positive, and had acute and chronic GVHD. Part of the T cell pool may stem from the graft donor. The CDR3 DNA reads as TGTGCCAGCAGTAACCAGGGGGGCATCTCCTACGAGCAGTACTTC. It encodes CASSNQGGISYEQYF.